This TCR beta chain comes out of a study of early T cells in non-severe SARS-CoV-2 infection. Study information: Sequencing used unsorted whole-blood bulk RNA, so chains lack pairing.

Individual cDNA molecules carried attached unique molecular identifiers. Each CDR3 protein gets one entry after TCRdb re-called the 5' RACE reads with MiXCR. The table includes 50,000 to 65,000 distinct CDR3 sequences, less than 20% detected once. The CDR3 is 15 residues long. The V and J ends lost 4 bases and 5 bases respectively, with 17 bases between them. The V gene's germline CDR1 is SQVTM and CDR2 ANQGSEA. Sample share makes this clonotype medium-sized (0.01 to 0.1%). This specimen consisted of whole blood, obtained at baseline. This chain connects TRBV29-1 to TRBJ2-2; D is perhaps TRBD1 or TRBD2 (5 bases each). This clonotype was obtained from an adult who was a healthcare worker with PCR-confirmed SARS-CoV-2 infection or an uninfected control (not recorded which). CDR3 in DNA: TGCAGCGTTGTTTTAGTCGGGGCACGAACCGGGGAGCTGTTTTTT. Translation: CSVVLVGARTGELFF.